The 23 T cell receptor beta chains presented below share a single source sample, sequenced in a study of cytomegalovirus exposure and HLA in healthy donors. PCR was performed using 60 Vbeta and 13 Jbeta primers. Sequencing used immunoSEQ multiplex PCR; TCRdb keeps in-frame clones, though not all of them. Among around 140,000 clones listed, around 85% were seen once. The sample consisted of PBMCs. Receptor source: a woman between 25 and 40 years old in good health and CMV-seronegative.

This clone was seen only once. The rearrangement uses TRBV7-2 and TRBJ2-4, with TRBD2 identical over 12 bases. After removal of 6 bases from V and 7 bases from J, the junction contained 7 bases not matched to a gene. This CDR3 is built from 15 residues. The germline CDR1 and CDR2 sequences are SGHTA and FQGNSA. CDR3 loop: CASRTGTSGRNIQYF. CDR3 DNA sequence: TGTGCCAGCAGGACGGGGACTAGCGGGCGGAACATTCAGTACTTC.

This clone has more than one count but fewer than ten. The CDR3: CASSQGRTGAVNTEAFF. In DNA, the CDR3 is TGCGCCAGCAGCCAAGGCCGGACAGGGGCCGTGAACACTGAAGCTTTCTTT. The chain combines TRBV4-1 with TRBJ1-1, with 9 bases identical to TRBD1. The CDR3 totals 17 residues. From germline, CDR1 is MGHRA and CDR2 YSYEKL. Trimming cost V 1 base and J 0 bases; bases outside gene matches: 6.

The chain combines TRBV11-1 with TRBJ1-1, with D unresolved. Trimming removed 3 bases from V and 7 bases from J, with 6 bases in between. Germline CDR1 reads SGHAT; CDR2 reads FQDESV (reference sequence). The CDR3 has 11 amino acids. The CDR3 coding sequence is TGTGCCAGCAGCTTCGGAGGTGAAGCTTTCTTT. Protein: CASSFGGEAFF.

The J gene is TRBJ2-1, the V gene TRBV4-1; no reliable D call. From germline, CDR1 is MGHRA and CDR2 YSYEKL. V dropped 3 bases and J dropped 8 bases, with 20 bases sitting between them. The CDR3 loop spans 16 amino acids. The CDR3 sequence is CASSQVVADYPHEQFF. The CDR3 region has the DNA TGCGCCAGCAGCCAGGTCGTGGCCGATTACCCCCATGAGCAGTTCTTC.

This chain's CDR3 is CASSLGQGAADTQYF. The CDR3 DNA reads as TGTGCCAGCAGTCTCGGGCAGGGGGCGGCAGATACGCAGTATTTT. The rearrangement joins TRBV27 to TRBJ2-3; TRBD1 agrees at 8 bases. Trimming took 5 bases from V and 4 from J; bases not matched to a gene: 8. The germline V gene has CDR1 MNHEY and CDR2 SMNVEV (reference sequence). The CDR3 contains 15 residues.

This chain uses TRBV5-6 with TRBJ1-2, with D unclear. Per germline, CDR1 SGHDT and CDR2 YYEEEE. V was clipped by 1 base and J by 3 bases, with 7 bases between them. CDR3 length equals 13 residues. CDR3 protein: CASSLWGDYGYTF. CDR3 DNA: TGTGCCAGCAGCTTGTGGGGAGACTATGGCTACACCTTC.

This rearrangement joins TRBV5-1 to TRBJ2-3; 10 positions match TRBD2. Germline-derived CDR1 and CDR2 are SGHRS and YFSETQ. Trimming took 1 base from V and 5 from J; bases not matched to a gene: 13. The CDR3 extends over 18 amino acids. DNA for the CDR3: TGCGCCAGCAGCTTGTTTTTTGAGCGGGGGGGCCGGAGAGATACGCAGTATTTT. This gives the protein CASSLFFERGGRRDTQYF.

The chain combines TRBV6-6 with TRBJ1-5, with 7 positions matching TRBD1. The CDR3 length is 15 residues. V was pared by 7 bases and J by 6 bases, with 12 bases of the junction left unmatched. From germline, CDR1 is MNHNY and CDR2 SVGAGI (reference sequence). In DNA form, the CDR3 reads TGTGCCAGCACCCCTGACAGGGTAATTGGTCAGCCCCAGCATTTT. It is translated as CASTPDRVIGQPQHF.

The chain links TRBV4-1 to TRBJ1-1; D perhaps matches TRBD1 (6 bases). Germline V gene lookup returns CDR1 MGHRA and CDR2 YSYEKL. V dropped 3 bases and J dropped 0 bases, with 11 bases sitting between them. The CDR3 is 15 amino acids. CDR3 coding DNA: TGCGCCAGCAGCCACATGGACAGTGTGAACACTGAAGCTTTCTTT. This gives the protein CASSHMDSVNTEAFF.

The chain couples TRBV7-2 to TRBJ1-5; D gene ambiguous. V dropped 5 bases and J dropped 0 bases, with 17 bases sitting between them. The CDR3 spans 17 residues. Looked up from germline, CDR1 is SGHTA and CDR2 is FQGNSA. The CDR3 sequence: CASSPSTSLYSNQPQHF. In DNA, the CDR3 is TGTGCCAGCAGCCCCTCTACTAGTTTGTATAGCAATCAGCCCCAGCATTTT.

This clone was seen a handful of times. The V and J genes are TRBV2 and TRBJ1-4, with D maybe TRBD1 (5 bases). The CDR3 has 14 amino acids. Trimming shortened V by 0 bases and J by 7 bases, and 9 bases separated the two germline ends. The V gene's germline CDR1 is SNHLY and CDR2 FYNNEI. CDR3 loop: CASSEARDGEKLFF. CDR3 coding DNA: TGTGCCAGCAGTGAAGCCAGGGATGGTGAAAAACTGTTTTTT.

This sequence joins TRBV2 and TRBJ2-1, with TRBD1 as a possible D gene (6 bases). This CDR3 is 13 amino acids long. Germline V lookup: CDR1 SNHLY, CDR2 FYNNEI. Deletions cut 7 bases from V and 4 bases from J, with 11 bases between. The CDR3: CASTDSIYNEQFF. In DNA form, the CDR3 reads TGTGCCAGCACGGACAGCATATACAATGAGCAGTTCTTC.

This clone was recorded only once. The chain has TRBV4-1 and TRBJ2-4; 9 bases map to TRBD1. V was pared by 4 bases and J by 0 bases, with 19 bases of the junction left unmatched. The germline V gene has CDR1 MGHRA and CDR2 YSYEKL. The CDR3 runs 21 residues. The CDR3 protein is CASSLLSNTGGIGIAKNIQYF. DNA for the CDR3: TGCGCCAGCAGCCTATTGTCGAACACAGGGGGCATCGGGATAGCCAAAAACATTCAGTACTTC.

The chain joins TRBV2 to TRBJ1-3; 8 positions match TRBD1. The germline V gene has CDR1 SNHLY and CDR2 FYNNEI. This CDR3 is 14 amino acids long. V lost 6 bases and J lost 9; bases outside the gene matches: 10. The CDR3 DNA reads TGTGCCAGCAGGGTCCAGGGGGCGAGTAGCACCATATATTTT. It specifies CASRVQGASSTIYF.

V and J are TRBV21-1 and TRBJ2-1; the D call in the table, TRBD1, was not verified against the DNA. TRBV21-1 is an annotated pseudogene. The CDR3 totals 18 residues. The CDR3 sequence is CASSLPRAGQRSYNEQFF. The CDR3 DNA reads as TGTGCCAGCAGCCTCCCCCGGGCGGGACAGAGATCCTACAATGAGCAGTTCTTC.

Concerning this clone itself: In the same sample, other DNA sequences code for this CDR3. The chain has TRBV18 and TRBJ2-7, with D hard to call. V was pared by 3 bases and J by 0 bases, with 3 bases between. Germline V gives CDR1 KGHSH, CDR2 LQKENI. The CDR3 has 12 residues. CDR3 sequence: CASSPSSYEQYF. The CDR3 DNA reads TGTGCCAGCTCACCCAGCTCCTACGAGCAGTACTTC.

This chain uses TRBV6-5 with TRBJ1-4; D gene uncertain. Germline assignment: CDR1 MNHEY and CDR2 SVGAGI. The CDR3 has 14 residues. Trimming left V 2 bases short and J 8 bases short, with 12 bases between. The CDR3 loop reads CASSYGWPQEKLFF. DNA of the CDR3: TGTGCCAGCAGTTACGGGTGGCCACAGGAAAAACTGTTTTTT.

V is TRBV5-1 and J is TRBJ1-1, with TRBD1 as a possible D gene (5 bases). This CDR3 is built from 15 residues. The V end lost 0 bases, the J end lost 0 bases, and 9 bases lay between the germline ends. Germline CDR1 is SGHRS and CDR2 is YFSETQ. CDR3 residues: CASSLGQNMNTEAFF. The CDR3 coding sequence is TGCGCCAGCAGCTTGGGACAGAACATGAACACTGAAGCTTTCTTT.

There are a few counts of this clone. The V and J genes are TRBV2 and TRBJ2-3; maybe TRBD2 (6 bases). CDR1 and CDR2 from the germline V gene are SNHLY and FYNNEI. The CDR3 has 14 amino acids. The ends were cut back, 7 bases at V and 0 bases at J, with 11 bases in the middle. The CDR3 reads CASNRDSSTDTQYF. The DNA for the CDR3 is TGTGCCAGCAATCGGGACTCCAGCACAGATACGCAGTATTTT.

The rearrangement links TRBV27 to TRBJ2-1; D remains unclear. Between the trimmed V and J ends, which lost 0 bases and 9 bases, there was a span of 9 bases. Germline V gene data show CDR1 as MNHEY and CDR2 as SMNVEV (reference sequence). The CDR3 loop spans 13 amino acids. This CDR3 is CASSLSPRSEQFF. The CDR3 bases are TGTGCCAGCAGTTTATCCCCCCGGAGTGAGCAGTTCTTC.

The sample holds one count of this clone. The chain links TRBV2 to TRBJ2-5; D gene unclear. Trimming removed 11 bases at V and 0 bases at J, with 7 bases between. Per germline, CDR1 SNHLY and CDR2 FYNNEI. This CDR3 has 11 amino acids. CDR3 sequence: CAGEYQETQYF. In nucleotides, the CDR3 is TGTGCCGGAGAGTACCAAGAGACCCAGTACTTC.

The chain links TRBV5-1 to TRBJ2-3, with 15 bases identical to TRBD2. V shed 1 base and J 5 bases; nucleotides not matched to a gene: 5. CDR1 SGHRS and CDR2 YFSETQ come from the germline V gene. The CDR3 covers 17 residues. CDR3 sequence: CASSLRTSGGAGDTQYF. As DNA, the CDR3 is TGCGCCAGCAGCTTGAGGACTAGCGGGGGGGCTGGAGATACGCAGTATTTT.

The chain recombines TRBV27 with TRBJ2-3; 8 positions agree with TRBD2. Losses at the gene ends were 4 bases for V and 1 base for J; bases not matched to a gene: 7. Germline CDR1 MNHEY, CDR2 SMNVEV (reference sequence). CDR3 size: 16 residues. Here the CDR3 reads CASSSSSGWGTDTQYF. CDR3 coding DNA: TGTGCCAGCAGTTCTTCTAGCGGGTGGGGCACAGATACGCAGTATTTT.